This T cell receptor (beta chain) was sequenced during a study of early T cells in non-severe SARS-CoV-2 infection. Study summary: Unpaired chains resulted from sequencing bulk RNA of unsorted whole blood.

This clonotype occurred a few times. Unique molecular identifiers were affixed to single, distinct cDNA molecules. One entry per CDR3 protein results from TCRdb running MiXCR on the 5' RACE reads. In the table there are about 41,000 distinct CDR3 sequences, 9.5% to 13% of which are singletons. The TCR was taken from an adult who was a healthcare worker with PCR-confirmed SARS-CoV-2 infection or an uninfected control (not recorded which). Input material: whole blood.

The CDR3 loop is CASGPGRQVDEKLFF. In DNA form, the CDR3 reads TGTGCTAGTGGTCCTGGTCGGCAGGTCGATGAAAAACTGTTTTTT. The chain carries TRBV12-5 and TRBJ1-4; D gene unclear. The CDR3 contains 15 residues. Germline V lookup: CDR1 LGHNT, CDR2 FRNRAP. V was cut by 5 bases and J by 6 bases, with 16 bases left in between.